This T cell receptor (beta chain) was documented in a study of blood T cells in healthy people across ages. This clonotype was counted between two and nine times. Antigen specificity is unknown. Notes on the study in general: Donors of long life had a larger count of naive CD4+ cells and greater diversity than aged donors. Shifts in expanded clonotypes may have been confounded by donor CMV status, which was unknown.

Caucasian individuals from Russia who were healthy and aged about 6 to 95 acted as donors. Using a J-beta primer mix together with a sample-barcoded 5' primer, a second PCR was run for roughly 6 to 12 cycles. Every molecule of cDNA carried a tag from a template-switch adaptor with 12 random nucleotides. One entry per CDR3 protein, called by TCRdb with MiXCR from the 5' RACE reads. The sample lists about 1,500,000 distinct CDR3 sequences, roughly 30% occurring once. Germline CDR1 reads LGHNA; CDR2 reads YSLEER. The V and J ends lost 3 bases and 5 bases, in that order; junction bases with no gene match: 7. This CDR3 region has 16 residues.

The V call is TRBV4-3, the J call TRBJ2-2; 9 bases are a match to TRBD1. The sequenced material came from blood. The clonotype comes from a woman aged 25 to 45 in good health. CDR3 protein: CASSQDTGGATGELFF. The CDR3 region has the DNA TGCGCCAGCAGCCAGGATACAGGGGGCGCGACCGGGGAGCTGTTTTTT.